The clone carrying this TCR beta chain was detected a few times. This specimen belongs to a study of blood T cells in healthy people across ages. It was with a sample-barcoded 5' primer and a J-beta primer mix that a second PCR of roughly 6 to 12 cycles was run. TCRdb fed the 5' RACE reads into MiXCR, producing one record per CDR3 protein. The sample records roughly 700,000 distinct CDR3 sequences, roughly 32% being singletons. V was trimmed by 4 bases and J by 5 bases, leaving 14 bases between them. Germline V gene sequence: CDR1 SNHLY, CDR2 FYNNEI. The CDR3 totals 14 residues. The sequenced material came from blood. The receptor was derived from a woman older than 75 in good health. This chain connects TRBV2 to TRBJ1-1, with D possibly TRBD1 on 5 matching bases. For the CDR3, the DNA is TGTGCCAGCAGTGTAGCAGGGCAGTTAACTGAAGCTTTCTTT. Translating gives CASSVAGQLTEAFF.